The 19 T cell receptor beta chains below all came from one sample that was sequenced in a study of early T cells in non-severe SARS-CoV-2 infection. TCRdb itself ran the 5' RACE reads through MiXCR, one entry per CDR3 protein. The sample has some 70,000 distinct CDR3 sequences; more than 10% are singletons. Sample: whole blood. The receptors originated from an adult who was a healthcare worker with PCR-confirmed SARS-CoV-2 infection or an uninfected control (not recorded which).

This clonotype was observed a few times. CDR3 nucleotides: TGTGCCAGCAGCCCGGGAGAGAGGGATGAGCAGTTCTTC. This sequence encodes CASSPGERDEQFF. This chain links TRBV7-3 with TRBJ2-1; TRBD2 might be the D (6 bases). V was clipped by 5 bases and J by 8 bases, with 13 bases between them. Germline V gene data show CDR1 as SGHTA and CDR2 as FQGTGA. CDR3 length: 13 amino acids. The full variable domain, in which reference TRBV7-3 and TRBJ2-1 provide the parts outside the CDR3, is GAGVSQTPSNKVTEKGKYVELRCDPISGHTALYWYRQSLGQGPEFLIYFQGTGAADDSGLPNDRFFAVRPEGSVSTLKIQRTERGDSAVYLCASSPGERDEQFFGPGTRLTVL.

Only a few counts were recorded for this clonotype. The genes are TRBV5-1 and TRBJ2-1; TRBD2 matches at 8 bases. The CDR3 sequence is 15 residues long. Trimming removed 3 bases from V and 6 bases from J; junction bases left unmatched: 8. Germline V gene lookup returns CDR1 SGHRS and CDR2 YFSETQ. CDR3 region: CASSSTSGYANEQFF. For the CDR3, the DNA is TGCGCCAGCAGCTCAACTAGCGGCTACGCCAATGAGCAGTTCTTC. Full variable domain (remainder filled in from reference TRBV5-1 and TRBJ2-1): KAGVTQTPRYLIKTRGQQVTLSCSPISGHRSVSWYQQTPGQGLQFLFEYFSETQRNKGNFPGRFSGRQFSNSRSEMNVSTLELGDSALYLCASSSTSGYANEQFFGPGTRLTVL.

The chain employs TRBV28 and TRBJ2-7; possibly TRBD1 for D (6 bases). Trimming took 3 bases from V and 5 from J, leaving 14 bases between them. CDR3 length: 14 amino acids. CDR1 MDHEN and CDR2 SYDVKM come from the germline V gene. The DNA of the CDR3 is TGTGCCAGCAGTTTGCAGGGGATCGACCACGAGCAGTACTTC. Amino acids: CASSLQGIDHEQYF.

The chain recombines TRBV29-1 with TRBJ1-1; D is unresolved. The CDR3 has 10 residues. The germline V gene encodes CDR1 SQVTM and CDR2 ANQGSEA. Trimming removed 3 bases from V and 3 bases from J, with 2 bases in between. CDR3 in DNA: TGCAGCGTTGAGGACACTGAAGCTTTCTTT. Protein: CSVEDTEAFF.

The rearrangement links TRBV4-2 to TRBJ1-2; TRBD1 aligns across 10 bases. This CDR3 is 17 amino acids long. Germline trimming cut 0 bases from V and 5 bases from J; bases unmatched to any gene: 9. Germline V CDR1 and CDR2: LGHNA, YNFKEQ. The CDR3 sequence: CASSQDLRGQGGYGYTF. The DNA for the CDR3 is TGTGCCAGCAGCCAAGATCTCAGAGGACAGGGGGGTTATGGCTACACCTTC.

This clonotype was picked up many times. The V gene is TRBV7-9, the J gene TRBJ1-4, with 8 bases lining up with TRBD1. The CDR3 has 14 residues. The germline V gene has CDR1 SEHNR and CDR2 FQNEAQ (reference sequence). V was clipped by 4 bases and J by 2 bases; unmatched bases: 0. The CDR3 spells CASSWTGTNEKLFF. For the CDR3, the DNA is TGTGCCAGCAGCTGGACAGGGACTAATGAAAAACTGTTTTTT.

This clonotype was seen repeatedly, ten times or more. The gene calls are TRBV7-8 and TRBJ2-7, with D possibly being TRBD1 (6 bases). The germline CDR1 and CDR2 sequences are SGHVS and FQNEAQ. The CDR3 is made up of 13 amino acids. Trimming removed 4 bases at V and 4 bases at J, with 11 bases between. In nucleotides, the CDR3 is TGTGCCAGCAGCTCTCAACAGGGTTACGAGCAGTACTTC. The encoded protein is CASSSQQGYEQYF.

This clonotype came up a few times. V and J are TRBV20-1 and TRBJ2-3; maybe TRBD1 (6 bases). V lost 2 bases to trimming and J lost 4 bases, with 13 bases between them. The CDR3 consists of 14 residues. CDR1 and CDR2 from the germline V gene are DFQATT and SNEGSKA (reference sequence). This CDR3 is CSARRAQGSDTQYF. The CDR3 nucleotides read TGCAGTGCTAGAAGGGCACAGGGATCAGATACGCAGTATTTT.

This clonotype was seen only a few times. The chain couples TRBV29-1 to TRBJ2-1, with 13 bases matching TRBD2. CDR3 length: 15 residues. The V and J ends lost 6 bases and 6 bases, in that order; junction bases with no gene match: 8. CDR1 and CDR2 from the germline V gene are SQVTM and ANQGSEA. The CDR3 coding sequence is TGCAGCGTAGTGGGACTAGCGGGACCGAGCAATGAGCAGTTCTTC. It specifies CSVVGLAGPSNEQFF.

This clonotype came up many times. V is TRBV27 and J is TRBJ1-4, with D possibly TRBD1 on 6 matching bases. The V and J ends lost 4 bases and 8 bases respectively, with 11 bases between them. The CDR3 contains 13 residues. Germline CDR1 MNHEY, CDR2 SMNVEV (reference sequence). CDR3 sequence (DNA): TGTGCCAGCAGTTCTCGACAGGTAGAAAAACTGTTTTTT. This sequence encodes CASSSRQVEKLFF.

This chain connects TRBV3-1 to TRBJ2-3, with 8 nucleotides matching TRBD2. J lost 5 bases, V lost 8 bases, and 9 bases had no gene match. The CDR3 runs to 14 residues. From germline, CDR1 is LGHDT and CDR2 YNNKEL (reference sequence). The CDR3 DNA reads as TGTGCCAGCTCTGGACTAGCCTTTATAGATACGCAGTATTTT. It codes for CASSGLAFIDTQYF.

This clonotype has ten or more counts. The rearrangement joins TRBV29-1 to TRBJ2-1; D remains ambiguous. The V gene's germline CDR1 is SQVTM and CDR2 ANQGSEA. The V and J ends lost 6 bases and 5 bases respectively, with 5 bases between them. CDR3 length: 10 residues. The CDR3 loop is CSVRDNEQFF. In DNA form, the CDR3 reads TGCAGCGTGAGAGACAATGAGCAGTTCTTC.

Many counts were recorded for this clonotype. The chain links TRBV12-3 or TRBV12-4 to TRBJ1-1, with 9 bases identical to TRBD1. The trim removed 7 bases at V and 3 bases at J, leaving 6 bases unmatched. This CDR3 has 14 amino acids. The CDR3 here is CASTLQGADTEAFF. CDR3 DNA sequence: TGTGCCAGCACCCTACAGGGGGCGGACACTGAAGCTTTCTTT.

The chain uses TRBV5-1 and TRBJ1-1, with D perhaps TRBD1 (5 bases). Germline lookup yields CDR1 SGHRS and CDR2 YFSETQ. This CDR3 is 14 amino acids long. Trimming shortened V by 5 bases and J by 7 bases, and 18 bases separated the two germline ends. CDR3 in DNA: TGCGCCAGCAGGCCCCGGCAGGGACTAAATGAAGCTTTCTTT. Amino acids: CASRPRQGLNEAFF. The complete variable domain, with remaining parts taken from reference TRBV5-1 and TRBJ1-1, reads KAGVTQTPRYLIKTRGQQVTLSCSPISGHRSVSWYQQTPGQGLQFLFEYFSETQRNKGNFPGRFSGRQFSNSRSEMNVSTLELGDSALYLCASRPRQGLNEAFFGQGTRLTVV.

The chain employs TRBV12-3 or TRBV12-4 and TRBJ2-1, with 9 nucleotides matching TRBD2. V gave up 7 bases and J gave up 0 bases; unmatched junction bases: 4. The CDR3 runs to 15 residues. The CDR3 DNA reads TGTGCCAGCACCCTAGCGGGATACTCCTACAATGAGCAGTTCTTC. It yields the protein CASTLAGYSYNEQFF.

This clonotype appeared many times. The rearrangement links TRBV24-1 to TRBJ2-7; weak D call: TRBD2 (5 bases). The CDR3 extends over 14 amino acids. The V and J ends lost 3 bases and 2 bases respectively, with 10 bases between them. The germline gives CDR1 KGHDR, CDR2 SFDVKD. The CDR3 DNA sequence: TGTGCCACCAGTGATCGGGGTTCCACCTACGAGCAGTACTTC. This encodes CATSDRGSTYEQYF.

The chain couples TRBV29-1 to TRBJ2-5; D may be TRBD1 (6 bases). Germline CDR1 is SQVTM and CDR2 is ANQGSEA. With 6 bases removed from V and 3 bases from J, the gap between germline ends came to 11 bases. The CDR3 is 12 amino acids. The CDR3 reads CSVSEGEETQYF. The CDR3 region has the DNA TGCAGCGTCTCAGAGGGGGAAGAGACCCAGTACTTC.

This clonotype was seen repeatedly, ten times or more. The V gene is TRBV2, the J gene TRBJ2-7, with unresolved D. The V end lost 5 bases, the J end lost 3 bases, and 11 bases lay between the germline ends. CDR1 is SNHLY and CDR2 is FYNNEI in the germline V gene. The CDR3 consists of 13 residues. The CDR3 reads CASSFATGYEQYF. In DNA, the CDR3 is TGTGCCAGCAGTTTCGCGACTGGCTACGAGCAGTACTTC.

For this clonotype: A much more abundant neighbour one base away suggests this may be a read error. The genes are TRBV20-1 and TRBJ2-4, with D unclear. CDR3 length: 13 residues. Deletions cut 1 base from V and 3 bases from J, with 7 bases between. Looked up from germline, CDR1 is DFQATT and CDR2 is SNEGSKA (reference sequence). The CDR3 here is CSARVQIKNIQYF. DNA of the CDR3: TGCAGTGCTAGAGTCCAGATCAAAAACATTCAGTACTTC.